Listed below are T cell receptor beta chains from one sample, sequenced in a study of CD4 T cells in relation to SARS-CoV-2 and coronaviruses. Generated by immunoSEQ multiplex PCR, the TCRdb table keeps only in-frame clones and is missing some. The sample includes 55,000 to 70,000 clones, approximately 95% seen only once; the top ten take under 0.25%. The source material was naive CD4+ T cells from PBMCs. Every receptor here comes from a human donor in good health. Both conserved end residues are part of each CDR3. D genes are given only for firm matches. Size is stated for part of the rows, as once, few or many counts, or as a class when the clone is expanded.

j_gene: TRBJ1-1
d_gene: -
v_gene: TRBV11-2
abundance: -
CDR3nt: TGTGCCAGCAGCTTAGTTACAGGAATGAACACTGAAGCTTTCTTT
CDR3aa: CASSLVTGMNTEAFF

j_gene: TRBJ1-4
d_gene: -
v_gene: TRBV7-2
abundance: once
CDR3nt: TGTGCCAGCAGCTTACAGGGGACTAATGAAAAACTGTTTTTT
CDR3aa: CASSLQGTNEKLFF

j_gene: TRBJ1-2
d_gene: -
v_gene: TRBV19
abundance: -
CDR3nt: TGTGCCAGTAGTATAGTCGGAGAGGTGATCTATGGCTACACCTTC
CDR3aa: CASSIVGEVIYGYTF

j_gene: TRBJ2-3
d_gene: -
v_gene: TRBV7-3
abundance: -
CDR3nt: TGTGCCAGCAGCCCGCCTAGCGCCTCCGCCACAGATACGCAGTATTTT
CDR3aa: CASSPPSASATDTQYF

j_gene: TRBJ2-7
d_gene: -
v_gene: TRBV29-1
abundance: -
CDR3nt: TGCAGCGTTAGCATGGACTCCTACGAGCAGTACTTC
CDR3aa: CSVSMDSYEQYF

j_gene: TRBJ1-2
d_gene: -
v_gene: TRBV21-1
abundance: -
CDR3nt: TGTGCCAGCAGTCCCGCAGCGGGTTTTCACTATGGCTACACCTTC
CDR3aa: CASSPAAGFHYGYTF

j_gene: TRBJ1-4
d_gene: -
v_gene: TRBV5-1
abundance: -
CDR3nt: TGCGCCAGCAGCTTGGCCGTCTTTGTTACAGGGAGGAGCGAAAAACTGTTTTTT
CDR3aa: CASSLAVFVTGRSEKLFF

j_gene: TRBJ2-1
d_gene: TRBD2
v_gene: TRBV9
abundance: once
CDR3nt: TGTGCCAGCAGCGTGACAGCGGGGGACTCCGAGCAGTTCTTC
CDR3aa: CASSVTAGDSEQFF

j_gene: TRBJ1-1
d_gene: -
v_gene: TRBV27
abundance: -
CDR3nt: TGTGCCAGCAGTTTGAAGGCTTCGAACACTGAAGCTTTCTTT
CDR3aa: CASSLKASNTEAFF

j_gene: TRBJ1-6
d_gene: -
v_gene: TRBV7-8
abundance: -
CDR3nt: TGTGCCAGCAGTTTAGAACAGGGATACTATAATTCACCCCTCCACTTT
CDR3aa: CASSLEQGYYNSPLHF

j_gene: TRBJ2-3
d_gene: -
v_gene: TRBV3-1/TRBV3-2
abundance: -
CDR3nt: TGTGCCAGCAGCCAACGCCCAGATACGCAGTATTTT
CDR3aa: CASSQRPDTQYF

j_gene: TRBJ1-5
d_gene: -
v_gene: TRBV28
abundance: -
CDR3nt: TGTGCCAGCATCGAGGGTTCGGGTCAGCCCCAGCATTTT
CDR3aa: CASIEGSGQPQHF

j_gene: TRBJ2-1
d_gene: -
v_gene: TRBV7-2
abundance: -
CDR3nt: TGTGCCAGCAGCACCCGACAGTCCAATGAGCAGTTCTTC
CDR3aa: CASSTRQSNEQFF

j_gene: TRBJ1-5
d_gene: -
v_gene: TRBV7-8
abundance: -
CDR3nt: TGTGCCAGCAGCTTAGTTGGCAGAGCAGCGGGTCAGCCCCAGCATTTT
CDR3aa: CASSLVGRAAGQPQHF

j_gene: TRBJ2-7
d_gene: -
v_gene: TRBV12-3/TRBV12-4
abundance: -
CDR3nt: TGTGCCAGCAGCGCCGGGCGGTTTTACGAGCAGTACTTC
CDR3aa: CASSAGRFYEQYF

j_gene: TRBJ1-2
d_gene: -
v_gene: TRBV19
abundance: -
CDR3nt: TGTGCCAGTAAAGACAGAAACTCCTATGGCTACACCTTC
CDR3aa: CASKDRNSYGYTF

j_gene: TRBJ2-1
d_gene: -
v_gene: TRBV5-1
abundance: -
CDR3nt: TGCGCCAGCAGCTTGGCCCCCGGGGCCACCCCACGACGTGAGCAGTTCTTC
CDR3aa: CASSLAPGATPRREQFF

j_gene: TRBJ2-7
d_gene: TRBD1
v_gene: TRBV14
abundance: -
CDR3nt: TGTGCCAGCACCCAGAGTGTCCGGGACTCAGGGGGCCAGTACTTC
CDR3aa: CASTQSVRDSGGQYF

j_gene: TRBJ1-6
d_gene: -
v_gene: TRBV19
abundance: few
CDR3nt: TGTGCCAGTAGTATCGCAGGGCGGGATTCACCCCTCCACTTT
CDR3aa: CASSIAGRDSPLHF

j_gene: TRBJ2-3
d_gene: -
v_gene: TRBV6-4
abundance: -
CDR3nt: TGTGCCAGCAGCCCGGGACTTCAATCGGATACGCAGTATTTT
CDR3aa: CASSPGLQSDTQYF

j_gene: TRBJ1-6
d_gene: TRBD1
v_gene: TRBV6-5
abundance: -
CDR3nt: TGTGCCAGCAGGCCAGGGGGCCCCTATAATTCACCCCTCCACTTT
CDR3aa: CASRPGGPYNSPLHF

j_gene: TRBJ1-2
d_gene: -
v_gene: TRBV3-1/TRBV3-2
abundance: -
CDR3nt: TGTGCCAGCAGCCAAGGAAGGGACTACGGGTACACCTTC
CDR3aa: CASSQGRDYGYTF

j_gene: TRBJ1-5
d_gene: -
v_gene: TRBV2
abundance: -
CDR3nt: TGTGCCAGCAGGGAGAGCCGTCAGCCCCAGCATTTT
CDR3aa: CASRESRQPQHF

j_gene: TRBJ1-4
d_gene: TRBD1
v_gene: TRBV2
abundance: -
CDR3nt: TGTGCCAGCAGCCCCGGGACAGCTAATGAAAAACTGTTTTTT
CDR3aa: CASSPGTANEKLFF

j_gene: TRBJ1-2
d_gene: -
v_gene: TRBV7-2
abundance: -
CDR3nt: TGTGCCAGCAGCTTAGGGGGACCATATGGCTACACCTTC
CDR3aa: CASSLGGPYGYTF

j_gene: TRBJ1-1
d_gene: -
v_gene: TRBV25-1
abundance: -
CDR3nt: TGTGCCAGCAGTGATGCCGGGGGAAGAGAGACTGAAGCTTTCTTT
CDR3aa: CASSDAGGRETEAFF

j_gene: TRBJ2-7
d_gene: TRBD2
v_gene: TRBV28
abundance: once
CDR3nt: TGTGCCAGCGGGTGGTTCATAGCGGGAGGTTCATACGAGCAGTACTTC
CDR3aa: CASGWFIAGGSYEQYF

j_gene: TRBJ1-5
d_gene: -
v_gene: TRBV3-1/TRBV3-2
abundance: -
CDR3nt: TGTGCCAGCAGCCAAGTTGGGGGCAGCAATCAGCCCCAGCATTTT
CDR3aa: CASSQVGGSNQPQHF

j_gene: TRBJ2-2
d_gene: -
v_gene: TRBV21-1
abundance: -
CDR3nt: TGTGCCAGCAGCAAGGGTAAGGGACACTACACCGGGGAGCTGTTTTTT
CDR3aa: CASSKGKGHYTGELFF

j_gene: TRBJ2-7
d_gene: TRBD1
v_gene: TRBV9
abundance: -
CDR3nt: TGTGCCAGCAGCCGAAATTTCAGGACAGGGGACCTCGAGCAGTACTTC
CDR3aa: CASSRNFRTGDLEQYF

j_gene: TRBJ2-1
d_gene: -
v_gene: TRBV9
abundance: -
CDR3nt: TGTGCCAGCAGCGTAGGGGATAGATGGCAGTTCTTC
CDR3aa: CASSVGDRWQFF

j_gene: TRBJ2-1
d_gene: TRBD1
v_gene: TRBV2
abundance: -
CDR3nt: TGTGCCAGCAGTGAATTCGGACAGGGGTACAATGAGCAGTTCTTC
CDR3aa: CASSEFGQGYNEQFF

j_gene: TRBJ1-3
d_gene: -
v_gene: TRBV3-1/TRBV3-2
abundance: -
CDR3nt: TGTGCCAGCAGCCAGACCAGCTCTGGAAACACCATATATTTT
CDR3aa: CASSQTSSGNTIYF

j_gene: TRBJ2-5
d_gene: -
v_gene: TRBV3-1/TRBV3-2
abundance: -
CDR3nt: TGTGCCAGCAGCGACGCGTCAGATCGGGAGACCCAGTACTTC
CDR3aa: CASSDASDRETQYF

j_gene: TRBJ2-5
d_gene: -
v_gene: TRBV6-1
abundance: once
CDR3nt: TGTGCCAGCAGTGTCGGGGGCGGGGTGGGAAGGGAGACCCAGTACTTC
CDR3aa: CASSVGGGVGRETQYF

j_gene: TRBJ1-5
d_gene: TRBD1
v_gene: TRBV30
abundance: once
CDR3nt: TGTGCCTGCAGAGGACAGGGCAATCAGCCCCAGCATTTT
CDR3aa: CACRGQGNQPQHF

j_gene: TRBJ1-6
d_gene: TRBD1
v_gene: TRBV10-2
abundance: -
CDR3nt: TGCGCCAGCAGTGAAGGGGGACAGGCTTTTTATAAGGCTTCACCCCTCCACTTT
CDR3aa: CASSEGGQAFYKASPLHF

j_gene: TRBJ2-7
d_gene: TRBD1
v_gene: TRBV7-9
abundance: -
CDR3nt: TGTGCCAGCAGCTTAGGGGCAGGGGGTGAGCAGTACTTC
CDR3aa: CASSLGAGGEQYF

j_gene: TRBJ2-5
d_gene: -
v_gene: TRBV6-4
abundance: -
CDR3nt: TGTGCCAGCAGTGCCAACAGGGACCAAGAGACCCAGTACTTC
CDR3aa: CASSANRDQETQYF

j_gene: TRBJ1-2
d_gene: -
v_gene: TRBV4-1
abundance: -
CDR3nt: TGCGCCAGCACCCGGGCGGCAGGAGGCAACTATGGCTACACCTTC
CDR3aa: CASTRAAGGNYGYTF

j_gene: TRBJ2-2
d_gene: -
v_gene: TRBV3-1/TRBV3-2
abundance: -
CDR3nt: TGTGCCAGCAAGATGTCCGGGGAGCTGTTTTTT
CDR3aa: CASKMSGELFF

j_gene: TRBJ2-5
d_gene: TRBD1
v_gene: TRBV30
abundance: -
CDR3nt: TGTGCCTGGAGTCCATACCCGGGACAGGGTTTGGAGACCCAGTACTTC
CDR3aa: CAWSPYPGQGLETQYF

j_gene: TRBJ2-1
d_gene: -
v_gene: TRBV7-3
abundance: -
CDR3nt: TGTGCCAGCAGCTTAATCTCCTACAATGAGCAGTTCTTC
CDR3aa: CASSLISYNEQFF

j_gene: TRBJ1-1
d_gene: -
v_gene: TRBV19
abundance: -
CDR3nt: TGTGCCAGTAGTATGCGCAACACTGAAGCTTTCTTT
CDR3aa: CASSMRNTEAFF

j_gene: TRBJ2-3
d_gene: -
v_gene: TRBV7-3
abundance: -
CDR3nt: TGTGCCAGCAGCTTGGACAGATCCACAGATACGCAGTATTTT
CDR3aa: CASSLDRSTDTQYF

j_gene: TRBJ1-5
d_gene: -
v_gene: TRBV16
abundance: -
CDR3nt: TGTGCCAGCAGCCCGCAGGGGACCCAGCATTTT
CDR3aa: CASSPQGTQHF

j_gene: TRBJ1-4
d_gene: TRBD1
v_gene: TRBV5-1
abundance: -
CDR3nt: TGCGCCAGCAGCTTGGAGCAGGGGGGGACTAATGAAAAACTGTTTTTT
CDR3aa: CASSLEQGGTNEKLFF

j_gene: TRBJ2-1
d_gene: TRBD1
v_gene: TRBV5-1
abundance: -
CDR3nt: TGCGCCACCTCCGGACAGGGGGCGTACAATGAGCAGTTCTTC
CDR3aa: CATSGQGAYNEQFF

j_gene: TRBJ2-5
d_gene: TRBD1
v_gene: TRBV7-9
abundance: -
CDR3nt: TGTGCCAGCAGCTTAAACAGGGGGCTTTGGGAGACCCAGTACTTC
CDR3aa: CASSLNRGLWETQYF

j_gene: TRBJ2-2
d_gene: -
v_gene: TRBV6-5
abundance: -
CDR3nt: TGTGCCAGCAGAGGGCTCCTAGGCGGGGAGCTGTTTTTT
CDR3aa: CASRGLLGGELFF

j_gene: TRBJ1-2
d_gene: -
v_gene: TRBV29-1
abundance: -
CDR3nt: TGCAGCACTGTCCGGGACTCTGGGGGCTATGGCTACACCTTC
CDR3aa: CSTVRDSGGYGYTF

j_gene: TRBJ2-1
d_gene: -
v_gene: TRBV29-1
abundance: once
CDR3nt: TGCAGCTTGTGGACGGGGCACAATGAGCAGTTCTTC
CDR3aa: CSLWTGHNEQFF

j_gene: TRBJ1-1
d_gene: TRBD1
v_gene: TRBV19
abundance: -
CDR3nt: TGTGCCAGTAGTATAGGAGGGACAGTGGGGGCCATGAACACTGAAGCTTTCTTT
CDR3aa: CASSIGGTVGAMNTEAFF

j_gene: TRBJ1-1
d_gene: -
v_gene: TRBV19
abundance: -
CDR3nt: TGTGCCAGTAGAGGGGTCGCGGACACTGAAGCTTTCTTT
CDR3aa: CASRGVADTEAFF

j_gene: TRBJ1-1
d_gene: -
v_gene: TRBV6-2/TRBV6-3
abundance: -
CDR3nt: TGTGCCAGCAGTTACACGATTCAAGGGAGGAGGAACACTGAAGCTTTCTTT
CDR3aa: CASSYTIQGRRNTEAFF

j_gene: TRBJ2-5
d_gene: -
v_gene: TRBV30
abundance: -
CDR3nt: TGTGCCTGGAGTGTACGGGGGGAGACCCAGTACTTC
CDR3aa: CAWSVRGETQYF

j_gene: TRBJ1-4
d_gene: -
v_gene: TRBV28
abundance: -
CDR3nt: TGTGCCAGCAGTCTTCCCAGTAATGAAAAACTGTTTTTT
CDR3aa: CASSLPSNEKLFF

j_gene: TRBJ2-3
d_gene: -
v_gene: TRBV5-4
abundance: -
CDR3nt: TGTGCCAGCAGCTTGACACCCGGGGGCTCCGGCACAGATACGCAGTATTTT
CDR3aa: CASSLTPGGSGTDTQYF